The clone carrying this T cell receptor (beta chain) has just a few counts. Its antigen is still unknown. The data were obtained in a study of identical twins. General study points: Not following the same donors, the study drew its conclusions from cross-sectional statistical analysis. One should note that invariant MAIT and iNKT cells could partly confound zero-insertion analyses.

CDR1 and CDR2 (germline): SGHRS, YFSETQ. The V gene end was trimmed by 0 bases and the J gene end by 0 bases; junction bases not matched to a gene: 4. The CDR3 has 16 amino acids. Template switching, a step in the protocol, added a universal primer site, and cDNA carried unique molecular identifiers. TCRdb redid the calling of the 5' RACE reads with MiXCR, one entry per CDR3 protein. The repertoire holds some 500,000 distinct CDR3 sequences, approximately 14% seen once, with approximately 1% in the top ten. These data are also associated with another study on yellow fever vaccine responses in identical twins.

The origin of this receptor is a woman aged 18 to 35 in good health. Sequenced sample: CD4+ T cells sorted from blood. The chain has TRBV5-1 and TRBJ2-7; 9 bases align to TRBD1. The CDR3 DNA reads TGCGCCAGCAGCTTGGCCCGGACAGGGGACTCCTACGAGCAGTACTTC. It translates to CASSLARTGDSYEQYF.